Following are 10 T cell receptor beta chains from one sample sequenced in a study of CD8 T cells in Susac syndrome. An amount of RNA that ranged from 0.5 to 1 ug was reverse transcribed with random hexamers. One entry per CDR3 protein, called by TCRdb with MiXCR from the immunoSEQ multiplex PCR reads. The sample lists about 300,000 distinct CDR3 sequences, approximately 85% occurring once. Sequenced material: CD8+ T cells from PBMCs. The origin of the receptors is a human donor with multiple sclerosis.

The V gene is TRBV6-5, the J gene TRBJ2-2; TRBD1 agrees at 7 bases. CDR1 is MNHEY, CDR2 SVGAGI, per germline. With 6 bases clipped from V and 4 bases from J, the junction kept 8 bases outside the gene matches. This CDR3 has 15 amino acids. In DNA, the CDR3 is TGTGCCAGCAGGGTTACCAGGGGGAGCACCGGGGAGCTGTTTTTT. Protein sequence: CASRVTRGSTGELFF.

The CDR3 reads CASSFSTGETQYF. In nucleotides, the CDR3 is TGTGCCAGCAGTTTCTCGACAGGGGAGACCCAGTACTTC. The chain joins TRBV28 to TRBJ2-5; 7 bases map to TRBD1. V dropped 3 bases and J dropped 5; count of bases not matched to a gene: 3. CDR3 length equals 13 residues. Germline V gene sequence: CDR1 MDHEN, CDR2 SYDVKM. Complete variable domain (other parts from reference TRBV28 and TRBJ2-5): DVKVTQSSRYLVKRTGEKVFLECVQDMDHENMFWYRQDPGLGLRLIYFSYDVKMKEKGDIPEGYSVSREKKERFSLILESASTNQTSMYLCASSFSTGETQYFGPGTRLLVL.

V usage is TRBV7-2 and J usage is TRBJ2-7; D is perhaps TRBD2 (6 bases). Trimming took 0 bases from V and 6 from J, leaving 18 bases between them. This CDR3 spans 16 amino acids. CDR1 is SGHTA, CDR2 FQGNSA, per germline. As DNA, the CDR3 is TGTGCCAGCAGCTTAGCTGTGGATCCCGGGCGGGGCGAGCAGTACTTC. Its protein is CASSLAVDPGRGEQYF.

The chain links TRBV5-6 to TRBJ2-4; D gene ambiguous. CDR3 length: 11 amino acids. Germline V gene data show CDR1 as SGHDT and CDR2 as YYEEEE. V dropped 4 bases and J dropped 9 bases, with 8 bases sitting between them. The DNA for the CDR3 is TGTGCCAGCAGCGCATCAAGCATTCAGTACTTC. Amino acids: CASSASSIQYF.

The chain is built from TRBV6-5 and TRBJ2-1; 12 nucleotides agree with TRBD2. The CDR3 runs to 15 residues. Germline assignment: CDR1 MNHEY and CDR2 SVGAGI. Germline trimming cut 4 bases from V and 9 bases from J; bases unmatched to any gene: 7. The CDR3 loop reads CASSFASGRAGEQFF. The CDR3 DNA sequence: TGTGCCAGCAGTTTTGCTAGCGGGAGGGCGGGTGAGCAGTTCTTC.

The chain carries TRBV24-1 and TRBJ2-3; D is uncertain. V dropped 9 bases and J dropped 4 bases, with 13 bases sitting between them. Germline V gene lookup returns CDR1 KGHDR and CDR2 SFDVKD. CDR3 size: 13 residues. CDR3 protein: CATAPSNADTQYF. The CDR3, as DNA: TGTGCCACCGCCCCCTCGAACGCAGATACGCAGTATTTT.

CDR3 coding DNA: TGTGCCAGCAGTTCCTGGGAGCCGCAGGGCGCTTTCTTT. It encodes CASSSWEPQGAFF. The rearrangement links TRBV12-3 or TRBV12-4 to TRBJ1-1, with TRBD1 as a possible D gene (5 bases). There are 13 residues in the CDR3. V was clipped by 4 bases and J by 11 bases, with 17 bases between them.

V is TRBV28 and J is TRBJ2-1; 9 positions agree with TRBD2. V was pared by 3 bases and J by 2 bases, with 2 bases of the junction left unmatched. This CDR3 contains 15 residues. Germline V gives CDR1 MDHEN, CDR2 SYDVKM. As DNA, the CDR3 is TGTGCCAGCAGTTTTCTAGCGGGGCCCTACAATGAGCAGTTCTTC. This gives the protein CASSFLAGPYNEQFF.

The genes are TRBV6-1 and TRBJ1-1, with D maybe TRBD1 (5 bases). CDR3 length: 15 residues. Germline values: CDR1 MNHNS, CDR2 SASEGT. The V and J ends lost 2 bases and 4 bases respectively, with 14 bases between them. The CDR3 DNA follows: TGTGCCAGCAGTGAAAGGCCAGGGAGACGCACTGAAGCTTTCTTT. Protein: CASSERPGRRTEAFF.

The chain recombines TRBV5-6 with TRBJ1-1; D gene unclear. Germline CDR1 SGHDT, CDR2 YYEEEE. This CDR3 contains 14 residues. Trimming took 5 bases from V and 0 from J, leaving 11 bases between them. This chain's CDR3 is CASSNVEMNTEAFF. CDR3 nucleotide sequence: TGTGCCAGCAGTAACGTAGAAATGAACACTGAAGCTTTCTTT.